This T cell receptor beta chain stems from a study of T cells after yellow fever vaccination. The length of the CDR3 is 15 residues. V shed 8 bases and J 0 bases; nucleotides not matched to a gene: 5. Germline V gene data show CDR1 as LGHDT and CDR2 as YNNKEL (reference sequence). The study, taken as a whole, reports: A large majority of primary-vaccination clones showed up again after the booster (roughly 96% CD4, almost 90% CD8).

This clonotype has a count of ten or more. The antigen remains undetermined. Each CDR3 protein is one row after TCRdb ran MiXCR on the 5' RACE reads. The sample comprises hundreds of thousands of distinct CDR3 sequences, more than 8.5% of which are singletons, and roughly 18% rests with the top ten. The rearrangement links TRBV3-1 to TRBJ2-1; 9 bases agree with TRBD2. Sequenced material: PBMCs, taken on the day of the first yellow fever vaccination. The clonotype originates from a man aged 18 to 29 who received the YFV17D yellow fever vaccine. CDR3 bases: TGTGCCAGCCGGCTAGCGGGGCACTCCTACAATGAGCAGTTCTTC. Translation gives CASRLAGHSYNEQFF.